The clone carrying this T cell receptor (beta chain) was seen a single time. No antigen is known for it. The time point: persistent/refractory GD, antithyroid drugs over 5 years with positive TRAb. After RNA was extracted from PBMCs, the TCR library was made from it. HTBI primers from iRepertoire and Arm-PCR of CDR3 regions yielded the TCR beta libraries. In the authors' methods: Segment identification across samples yielded around 61 TRBV and more than twelve TRBJ segments. TCRdb processed the multiplex PCR reads anew with MiXCR; each CDR3 protein has one entry. In this record, the V and J calls reflect TCRdb's handling and not the investigators' own analysis. The profile shows some 280,000 distinct CDR3 sequences, approximately 20% of them singletons. Germline values: CDR1 MNHEY, CDR2 SVGEGT. The V and J ends lost 6 bases and 7 bases respectively, with 17 bases between them. The CDR3 covers 14 residues.

The data belong to a study of regulatory T cells in long-lasting Graves disease. The study's findings and limits: New patients shared roughly 980 public clonotypes, fewer than the 2,500 to 3,500 shared by persistent patients. TRBV28, TRBJ1-2 and TRBJ2-5 were segments that persistent disease favored.

Specimen: peripheral blood mononuclear cells (PBMCs), collected when the disease was refractory, from a patient treated with antithyroid drugs. The TCR comes from a female donor with Graves disease. The rearrangement joins TRBV6-2 or TRBV6-3 to TRBJ2-3; TRBD1 might be the D (5 bases). DNA of the CDR3: TGTGCCAGCAGCGCGCCCGACAGCTTCCATACGCAGTATTTT. Its translation: CASSAPDSFHTQYF.